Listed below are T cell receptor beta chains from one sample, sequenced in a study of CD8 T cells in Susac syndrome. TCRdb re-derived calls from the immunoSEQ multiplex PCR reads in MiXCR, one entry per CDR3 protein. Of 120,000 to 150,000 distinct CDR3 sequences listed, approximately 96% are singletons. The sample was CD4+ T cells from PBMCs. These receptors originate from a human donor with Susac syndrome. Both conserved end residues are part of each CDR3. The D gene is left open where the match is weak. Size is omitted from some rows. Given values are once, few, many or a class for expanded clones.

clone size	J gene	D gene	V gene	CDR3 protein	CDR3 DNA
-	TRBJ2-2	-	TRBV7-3	CASSTKGTPNTGELFF	TGTGCCAGCAGCACAAAGGGGACACCGAACACCGGGGAGCTGTTTTTT
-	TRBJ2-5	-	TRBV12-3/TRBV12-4	CASSLALQGRQETQYF	TGTGCCAGCAGTTTGGCCCTACAGGGTCGACAAGAGACCCAGTACTTC
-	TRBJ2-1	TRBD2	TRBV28	CASSLLRPLAGDSYEQFF	TGTGCCAGCAGTCTCCTTCGCCCACTAGCGGGAGATTCGTATGAGCAGTTCTTC
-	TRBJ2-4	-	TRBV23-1	CASSQKAVAKNIQYF	TGCGCCAGCAGTCAAAAGGCAGTAGCCAAAAACATTCAGTACTTC
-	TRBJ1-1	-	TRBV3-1	CASSPNGYTEAFF	TGTGCCAGCAGCCCGAATGGATACACTGAAGCTTTCTTT
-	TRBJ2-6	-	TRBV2	CASIRDGWANVLTF	TGTGCCAGCATTAGAGACGGGTGGGCCAACGTCCTGACTTTC
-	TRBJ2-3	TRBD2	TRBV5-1	CASSLLAGRTDTQYF	TGCGCCAGCAGCCTGCTAGCGGGGCGCACAGATACGCAGTATTTT
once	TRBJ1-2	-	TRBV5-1	CASRLSSDRTYGYTF	TGCGCCAGCAGACTATCTTCAGACAGGACCTATGGCTACACCTTC
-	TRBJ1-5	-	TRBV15	CATSRDGGNQPQHF	TGTGCCACCAGCAGAGATGGCGGAAATCAGCCCCAGCATTTT
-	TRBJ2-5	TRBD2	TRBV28	CASSFGGAEETQYF	TGTGCCAGCAGTTTCGGGGGGGCCGAAGAGACCCAGTACTTC